The 24 T cell receptor beta chains listed next were all sequenced from one sample in a study of blood T cell repertoires in COVID-19. Data came from immunoSEQ multiplex PCR; TCRdb stores just in-frame clones and leaves some out. The sample yields some 370,000 clones, approximately 89% seen once. The sample was peripheral blood. Receptors were obtained from a woman in her thirties with COVID-19, enrolled during active disease.

This rearrangement joins TRBV3-1 (or the pseudogene TRBV3-2) to TRBJ2-5, with 7 bases aligning to TRBD2. With V trimmed by 4 bases and J by 1 base, 9 bases remained unmatched. The CDR3 runs 16 residues. The germline V gene encodes CDR1 LGHDT and CDR2 YNNKEL (reference sequence). The DNA of the CDR3 is TGTGCCAGCAGCCTAACCCGCGGGACTACCCAAGAGACCCAGTACTTC. It encodes CASSLTRGTTQETQYF.

The chain employs TRBV30 and TRBJ1-5; 8 positions match TRBD1. Per the germline V gene, CDR1 is GTSNPN and CDR2 is SVGIG (reference sequence). The V gene end was trimmed by 4 bases and the J gene end by 4 bases; junction bases not matched to a gene: 6. The CDR3 loop spans 14 amino acids. CDR3 nucleotide sequence: TGTGCCTGGACCAGGGGGCTATCGAATCAGCCCCAGCATTTT. Translation: CAWTRGLSNQPQHF.

The rearrangement uses TRBV7-9 and TRBJ2-3; TRBD1 agrees at 7 bases. The V gene end was trimmed by 6 bases and the J gene end by 0 bases; junction bases not matched to a gene: 15. The CDR3 length is 18 residues. The V gene's germline CDR1 is SEHNR and CDR2 FQNEAQ (reference sequence). Here the CDR3 DNA reads TGTGCCAGCAGACCCCAGGGGACAGTTCCTTCTAGCACAGATACGCAGTATTTT. This gives the protein CASRPQGTVPSSTDTQYF.

The V and J genes are TRBV7-9 and TRBJ2-5; TRBD1 matches at 12 bases. Germline V gives CDR1 SEHNR, CDR2 FQNEAQ (reference sequence). The V and J ends lost 5 bases and 5 bases, in that order; junction bases with no gene match: 12. The CDR3 covers 17 residues. The CDR3: CASSPGTGGAEWETQYF. The CDR3, as DNA: TGTGCCAGCAGCCCTGGGACAGGGGGCGCAGAGTGGGAGACCCAGTACTTC.

The V and J genes are TRBV28 and TRBJ1-2, with D tentatively TRBD1 (6 bases). The ends were cut back, 4 bases at V and 8 bases at J, with 14 bases in the middle. The CDR3 spans 13 residues. Germline V gene lookup returns CDR1 MDHEN and CDR2 SYDVKM. Here the CDR3 reads CASSSSGAGGYTF. The CDR3 coding sequence is TGTGCCAGCAGTTCTTCAGGGGCGGGCGGCTACACCTTC.

The J gene is TRBJ2-7, the V gene TRBV3-1 (or the pseudogene TRBV3-2); 12 nucleotides match TRBD1. There are 15 residues in the CDR3. V was pared by 6 bases and J by 3 bases, with 6 bases of the junction left unmatched. Germline CDR1 reads LGHDT; CDR2 reads YNNKEL (reference sequence). CDR3 DNA sequence: TGTGCCAGCAGGCTAGGGACAGGGGGCAGCTACGAGCAGTACTTC. It specifies CASRLGTGGSYEQYF.

The V gene is TRBV25-1, the J gene TRBJ2-7; 7 positions match TRBD1. The CDR3 consists of 16 residues. Looked up from germline, CDR1 is MGHDK and CDR2 is SYGVNS. With 2 bases clipped from V and 0 bases from J, the junction kept 7 bases outside the gene matches. CDR3 DNA: TGTGCCAGCAGTGAACCCGGGACAGTAAGCTCCTACGAGCAGTACTTC. This encodes CASSEPGTVSSYEQYF.

This clone occurred once. The rearrangement uses TRBV28 and TRBJ2-7, with D perhaps matching TRBD2 (5 bases). Germline values: CDR1 MDHEN, CDR2 SYDVKM. Deletions cut 1 base from V and 7 bases from J, with 14 bases between. The CDR3 is made up of 14 amino acids. The CDR3 nucleotides are TGTGCCAGCAGTTTATTACTAGGGCAGGAGGAGCAGTACTTC. This translates into CASSLLLGQEEQYF.

This clone occurred once. The rearrangement links TRBV6-4 to TRBJ2-3; D might be TRBD2 (6 bases). This CDR3 is built from 13 residues. Germline values: CDR1 MRHNA, CDR2 SNTAGT. Deletions cut 4 bases from V and 6 bases from J, with 11 bases between. CDR3 nucleotides: TGTGCCAGCAGTGTAGATCGGGAGGATACGCAGTATTTT. Translated, it gives CASSVDREDTQYF.

This chain joins TRBV19 and TRBJ2-1, with 15 bases aligning to TRBD2. Germline V gene data show CDR1 as LNHDA and CDR2 as SQIVND (reference sequence). The J segment lost 6 bases and the V segment lost 7 bases, leaving 10 bases of the junction unmatched. This CDR3 region has 17 residues. The CDR3 sequence is CASMPYWTSGRGNEQFF. DNA of the CDR3: TGTGCCAGTATGCCATACTGGACTAGCGGGAGGGGCAATGAGCAGTTCTTC.

The chain combines TRBV7-9 with TRBJ2-5; the D gene is possibly TRBD1 (5 bases). The CDR3 spans 14 residues. The V end lost 4 bases, the J end lost 5 bases, and 14 bases lay between the germline ends. CDR1 and CDR2 (germline): SEHNR, FQNEAQ (reference sequence). In DNA form, the CDR3 reads TGTGCCAGCAGCTCAAGTGGCAGGGCGGAGACCCAGTACTTC. As protein: CASSSSGRAETQYF.

The chain uses TRBV18 and TRBJ1-1, with D tentatively TRBD1 (5 bases). Per germline, CDR1 KGHSH and CDR2 LQKENI. This CDR3 has 15 amino acids. The V end was cut by 2 bases, the J end by 3 bases, with 13 bases between. The CDR3 DNA follows: TGTGCCAGCTCACCATCCCAGGGTACAGACACTGAAGCTTTCTTT. Its translation: CASSPSQGTDTEAFF.

The rearrangement joins TRBV7-9 to TRBJ1-2, with unresolved D. The V end lost 4 bases, the J end lost 2 bases, and 2 bases lay between the germline ends. Germline V lookup: CDR1 SEHNR, CDR2 FQNEAQ (reference sequence). This CDR3 spans 11 amino acids. CDR3 nucleotide sequence: TGTGCCAGCAGCTCGAACTATGGCTACACCTTC. Translation: CASSSNYGYTF.

V gene TRBV9 combines with J gene TRBJ1-1; a possible D gene is TRBD1 (6 bases). Germline-derived CDR1 and CDR2 are SGDLS and YYNGEE. CDR3 length: 14 amino acids. Between the trimmed V and J ends, which lost 0 bases and 6 bases, there was a span of 12 bases. This CDR3 reads CASSVDRVGAEAFF. CDR3 DNA: TGTGCCAGCAGCGTAGACAGGGTGGGGGCTGAAGCTTTCTTT.

The chain links TRBV4-2 to TRBJ2-3, with D maybe TRBD1 (5 bases). CDR1 is LGHNA, CDR2 YNFKEQ, per germline. The V and J ends lost 1 base and 2 bases respectively, with 16 bases between them. This CDR3 has 17 residues. The CDR3 sequence: CASSQGMAAGFTDTQYF. CDR3 nucleotides: TGTGCCAGCAGCCAAGGGATGGCGGCAGGGTTCACAGATACGCAGTATTTT.

The gene calls are TRBV6-6 and TRBJ1-2, with TRBD1 matching over 8 bases. From germline, CDR1 is MNHNY and CDR2 SVGAGI (reference sequence). With 8 bases clipped from V and 7 bases from J, the junction kept 6 bases outside the gene matches. The CDR3 runs to 12 residues. The CDR3 DNA sequence: TGTGCCAGCGTGGACAGGGCGGCTGGCTACACCTTC. This codes for CASVDRAAGYTF.

The rearrangement links TRBV5-8 to TRBJ2-1; 10 bases line up with TRBD2. Germline CDR1 is SGHTS and CDR2 is YDEGEE. Trimming at V came to 0 bases and at J to 9 bases, leaving 9 bases not matched to a gene. The CDR3 contains 16 residues. CDR3 region: CASSLAVLAGVTEQFF. The CDR3 DNA is TGTGCCAGCAGCTTGGCGGTCCTAGCGGGAGTTACTGAGCAGTTCTTC.

J is TRBJ1-1 and V is TRBV6-5, with TRBD1 matching 8 bases. V shed 5 bases, J shed 0 bases, and the junction held 2 bases outside the gene matches. CDR1 is MNHEY, CDR2 SVGAGI, per germline. This CDR3 comprises 14 residues. CDR3 sequence: CASSPQGVNTEAFF. DNA for the CDR3: TGTGCCAGCAGTCCACAGGGGGTGAACACTGAAGCTTTCTTT.

V usage is TRBV28 and J usage is TRBJ1-5; D perhaps matches TRBD1 (6 bases). The V gene lost 6 bases and the J gene lost 2 bases, with 14 bases spanning the gap. From germline, CDR1 is MDHEN and CDR2 SYDVKM. There are 15 residues in the CDR3. CDR3 protein: CASSSRGKGNQPQHF. The CDR3 DNA reads TGTGCCAGCAGCAGCAGGGGTAAAGGCAATCAGCCCCAGCATTTT.

The V call is TRBV9, the J call TRBJ2-3; no definite D call. CDR3 length equals 13 residues. Germline assignment: CDR1 SGDLS and CDR2 YYNGEE. V was shortened by 1 base and J by 4 bases, with 7 bases between the two germline ends. The CDR3 sequence: CASSVIQADTQYF. The CDR3 DNA is TGTGCCAGCAGCGTAATCCAGGCAGATACGCAGTATTTT.

The chain combines TRBV9 with TRBJ1-2; D remains ambiguous. V was trimmed by 1 base and J by 6 bases, leaving 16 bases between them. The CDR3 spans 15 residues. Per germline, CDR1 SGDLS and CDR2 YYNGEE. CDR3 nucleotide sequence: TGTGCCAGCAGCGTATCCTGTCCGCGTGTGAATGGCTACACCTTC. It specifies CASSVSCPRVNGYTF.

The CDR3 DNA sequence: TGTGCCAGCTCTCTCGGAGGGTTTTACGAGCAGTACTTC. As protein: CASSLGGFYEQYF. This chain joins TRBV18 and TRBJ2-7, with D possibly TRBD2 on 6 matching bases. From germline, CDR1 is KGHSH and CDR2 LQKENI. Deletions cut 6 bases from V and 4 bases from J, with 13 bases between. The CDR3 has 13 amino acids.

The rearrangement links TRBV28 to TRBJ2-3; 14 bases fit TRBD2. The ends lost 6 bases at V and 3 bases at J; junction bases unmatched: 8. Germline loops: CDR1 MDHEN, CDR2 SYDVKM. The CDR3 consists of 17 residues. CDR3 sequence: CASRGTSGRTKTDTQYF. CDR3 in DNA: TGTGCCAGCAGGGGGACTAGCGGGAGAACGAAGACAGATACGCAGTATTTT.

The table lists this clone with a count of one. The chain is built from TRBV10-3 and TRBJ2-5, with 12 bases identical to TRBD1. Germline assignment: CDR1 ENHRY and CDR2 SYGVKD. The CDR3 covers 15 residues. Unmatched junction bases numbered 6, after V lost 6 bases and J lost 4 bases. The CDR3 region is CAIRAGTGGGETQYF. CDR3 DNA sequence: TGTGCCATCAGGGCCGGGACAGGGGGCGGAGAGACCCAGTACTTC.